Listed below are T cell receptor beta chains from one sample, sequenced in a study of blood T cell repertoires in COVID-19. Using immunoSEQ multiplex PCR, the repertoire was profiled, and TCRdb retains in-frame clones only, with some absent. The data hold about 140,000 clones, with around 73% observed a single time. The sequenced sample consisted of peripheral blood. Receptors originate from a man aged 60 to 75 who had recovered from COVID-19. Each CDR3 is given with its conserved first and last residue. The D gene is left open where the match is weak. The listing skips clone size in some rows; elsewhere it reads once, few, many or a size class.

J: TRBJ2-1; size: NA; V: TRBV5-1; D: TRBD1; DNA: TGCGCCAGCAGCTCAACCACAGGGGGCTCCTACAATGAGCAGTTCTTC; CDR3: CASSSTTGGSYNEQFF
J: TRBJ2-3; size: NA; V: TRBV2; D: TRBD1; DNA: TGTGCCAGCAGTGCCTCGGGACAGGTAGCAAGAGATACGCAGTATTTT; CDR3: CASSASGQVARDTQYF
J: TRBJ1-5; size: few; V: TRBV19; D: NA; DNA: TGTGCCAGTAGTATAGGATCAGGGCGCGCTCAGCCCCAGCATTTT; CDR3: CASSIGSGRAQPQHF
J: TRBJ1-6; size: NA; V: TRBV7-3; D: NA; DNA: TGTGCCAGCAGCCCAGGAGGATATTCACCCCTCCACTTT; CDR3: CASSPGGYSPLHF
J: TRBJ2-1; size: NA; V: TRBV27; D: NA; DNA: TGTGCCAGCAGTTACTCGCTATACAATGAGCAGTTCTTC; CDR3: CASSYSLYNEQFF
J: TRBJ1-1; size: NA; V: TRBV27; D: NA; DNA: TGTGCCAGCAGTTTCGCAGGGAACACTGAAGCTTTCTTT; CDR3: CASSFAGNTEAFF
J: TRBJ1-3; size: NA; V: TRBV19; D: NA; DNA: TGTGCCAGTAGTATAGACTGGGGAGCTGGAAACACCATATATTTT; CDR3: CASSIDWGAGNTIYF
J: TRBJ1-4; size: NA; V: TRBV19; D: NA; DNA: TGTGCCAGTGCAGGGGAGACTAATGAAAAACTGTTTTTT; CDR3: CASAGETNEKLFF
J: TRBJ1-1; size: NA; V: TRBV2; D: NA; DNA: TGTGCCAGCAGTGCTGACAATCTGAACACTGAAGCTTTCTTT; CDR3: CASSADNLNTEAFF
J: TRBJ1-6; size: NA; V: TRBV4-2; D: TRBD1; DNA: TGTGCCAGCAGCCAGGAGGACAGGGGGCGAAATTCACCCCTCCACTTT; CDR3: CASSQEDRGRNSPLHF
J: TRBJ2-7; size: NA; V: TRBV28; D: NA; DNA: TGTGCCAGCAGTTTAACCCAGGGCTACTACGAGCAGTACTTC; CDR3: CASSLTQGYYEQYF
J: TRBJ1-1; size: NA; V: TRBV24-1; D: NA; DNA: TGTGCCACCAGTGACGACGGACACCCGAACACTGAAGCTTTCTTT; CDR3: CATSDDGHPNTEAFF
J: TRBJ2-1; size: NA; V: TRBV5-1; D: NA; DNA: TGCGCCAGCAGCTTGCCCGTATACAATGAGCAGTTCTTC; CDR3: CASSLPVYNEQFF
J: TRBJ1-2; size: NA; V: TRBV7-9; D: NA; DNA: TGTGCCAGCAGCTTAGTCTCACTCCGAACGGATGGCTACACCTTC; CDR3: CASSLVSLRTDGYTF
J: TRBJ2-7; size: once; V: TRBV28; D: NA; DNA: TGTGCCAGCAGTTTCCCCGGGGAAACCTACGAGCAGTACTTC; CDR3: CASSFPGETYEQYF
J: TRBJ1-1; size: NA; V: TRBV7-2; D: NA; DNA: TGTGCCAGCAGACCTAGGGGGGGCGCAGCTGAAGCTTTCTTT; CDR3: CASRPRGGAAEAFF
J: TRBJ1-2; size: NA; V: TRBV3-1/TRBV3-2; D: TRBD1; DNA: TGTGCCAGCAGCCAATCTACGACAGGGGGCTTCTATGGCTACACCTTC; CDR3: CASSQSTTGGFYGYTF
J: TRBJ1-6; size: NA; V: TRBV9; D: TRBD1; DNA: TGTGCCAGCAGCGACGCCGGGACAGCAGGTTCACCCCTCCACTTT; CDR3: CASSDAGTAGSPLHF
J: TRBJ1-5; size: few; V: TRBV10-3; D: NA; DNA: TGTGCCATCAGTCAGGGTGAAGTGGGTCAGCCCCAGCATTTT; CDR3: CAISQGEVGQPQHF
J: TRBJ2-7; size: NA; V: TRBV6-6; D: TRBD1; DNA: TGTGCCAGCAGTACGCGGGGACAGGCCTCCTACGAGCAGTACTTC; CDR3: CASSTRGQASYEQYF
J: TRBJ1-1; size: NA; V: TRBV6-1; D: NA; DNA: TGTGCCAGCAGTGAAACCGGAGCTACTGAAGCTTTCTTT; CDR3: CASSETGATEAFF
J: TRBJ2-5; size: NA; V: TRBV7-9; D: TRBD1; DNA: TGTGCCAGCAGCTCACAGGGGGCTGGAGAGACCCAGTACTTC; CDR3: CASSSQGAGETQYF